The source of this T cell receptor beta chain is a study of T cells expressing NK-cell markers. Study background: Sorted CD3+CD56-NKG2C+, CD3+CD56+NKG2C+ and CD3+CD56+NKG2C- T cells supplied the TCR beta repertoires.

The CDR3 runs to 16 residues. CDR1 is MNHEY and CDR2 is SVGEGT in the germline V gene. TCRdb reprocessed the 5' RACE reads and stores each CDR3 protein as one record, lacking DNA. The sample table includes 400,000 to 500,000 distinct CDR3 sequences. Source material: blood T cells: a sorted CD56 or NKG2C T cell subset, CD4+ or CD8+ T cells, or bulk PBMC T cells (not recorded which). This TCR was recovered from a woman between 18 and 75 years old in good health. The rearrangement links TRBV6-2 or TRBV6-3 to TRBJ2-3; TCRdb lists TRBD2, though no DNA is available to test this call. CDR3 in amino acids: CASSYSASGSTDTQYF.